A single sample is the source of the 18 T cell receptor beta chains below, sequenced in a study of cytomegalovirus exposure and HLA in healthy donors. PCR primers comprised 60 Vbeta and 13 Jbeta primers. Measured with immunoSEQ multiplex PCR; TCRdb has only the in-frame clones, and not every one. The sample holds about 130,000 clones; 66% are singletons and the top ten take 1.6%. Sequenced material: PBMCs. These receptors all stem from a human donor in good health.

This chain uses TRBV7-2 with TRBJ2-7, with TRBD2 identical over 11 bases. V was clipped by 6 bases and J by 2 bases; unmatched bases: 3. Germline CDR1 SGHTA, CDR2 FQGNSA. The CDR3 has 14 amino acids. DNA of the CDR3: TGTGCCAGCAGTGTGGGACTAGCGGCCTACGAGCAGTACTTC. Encoded protein: CASSVGLAAYEQYF.

In its sample, this clone was seen a few times. The genes are TRBV5-1 and TRBJ2-7, with TRBD1 matching 7 bases. CDR1 is SGHRS, CDR2 YFSETQ, per germline. V was pared by 4 bases and J by 4 bases, with 8 bases of the junction left unmatched. This CDR3 spans 14 amino acids. The CDR3 here is CASSVQGEPYEQYF. In DNA, the CDR3 is TGCGCCAGCAGCGTCCAGGGGGAGCCTTACGAGCAGTACTTC. Drawing the rest from reference TRBV5-1 and TRBJ2-7, the complete variable domain is KAGVTQTPRYLIKTRGQQVTLSCSPISGHRSVSWYQQTPGQGLQFLFEYFSETQRNKGNFPGRFSGRQFSNSRSEMNVSTLELGDSALYLCASSVQGEPYEQYFGPGTRLTVT.

This clone was counted a single time. The V and J genes are TRBV28 and TRBJ2-7, with D possibly matching TRBD1 (5 bases). V was cut by 7 bases and J by 0 bases, with 7 bases left in between. The CDR3 loop spans 12 amino acids. Germline lookup yields CDR1 MDHEN and CDR2 SYDVKM. The CDR3, as DNA: TGTGCCAGCACCGACAGCTCCTACGAGCAGTACTTC. It specifies CASTDSSYEQYF.

This clone was counted only a few times. The chain combines TRBV6-6 with TRBJ2-1, with 10 bases fitting TRBD2. Per germline, CDR1 MNHNY and CDR2 SVGAGI (reference sequence). Trimming at V came to 7 bases and at J to 4 bases, leaving 7 bases not matched to a gene. The CDR3 runs 15 residues. The CDR3 here is CASTQPGLAYNEQFF. CDR3 nucleotides: TGTGCCAGCACCCAACCGGGACTAGCGTACAATGAGCAGTTCTTC.

This clone was observed a few times. The chain recombines TRBV15 with TRBJ2-7; D gene unclear. Trimming stripped 0 bases from V and 2 bases from J, with 8 bases between. Looked up from germline, CDR1 is LNHNV and CDR2 is YYDKDF (reference sequence). CDR3 length: 14 amino acids. Written as DNA, the CDR3 is TGTGCCACCAGCAGAGATCTACTTACCTACGAGCAGTACTTC. Its protein product is CATSRDLLTYEQYF.

The sample holds a few counts of this clone. The chain joins TRBV19 to TRBJ2-4, with 7 nucleotides matching TRBD1. The CDR3 consists of 16 residues. V gave up 2 bases and J gave up 2 bases; unmatched junction bases: 6. The germline gives CDR1 LNHDA, CDR2 SQIVND (reference sequence). The CDR3 region has the DNA TGTGCCAGTAGTATACCCGGACAGGTGACCAAAAACATTCAGTACTTC. Encoded protein: CASSIPGQVTKNIQYF.

The chain has TRBV11-2 and TRBJ2-3, with TRBD2 matching 9 bases. Trimming took 6 bases from V and 3 from J; bases not matched to a gene: 10. The germline CDR1 and CDR2 sequences are SGHAT and FQNNGV. The CDR3 sequence is 16 residues long. The CDR3 DNA is TGTGCCAGCAGTCCTACTCGGCTAGCGGGGACAGATACGCAGTATTTT. As protein: CASSPTRLAGTDTQYF.

This chain connects TRBV2 to TRBJ2-1; the match to TRBD2 covers 10 bases. CDR3 length: 20 residues. The germline gives CDR1 SNHLY, CDR2 FYNNEI. Trimming cost V 0 bases and J 5 bases; bases outside gene matches: 16. CDR3 DNA sequence: TGTGCCAGCAGTGAAGCGCTGTCACTAGCGGGAATTCAAGTCGACAATGAGCAGTTCTTC. It yields the protein CASSEALSLAGIQVDNEQFF.

J is TRBJ2-3 and V is TRBV5-6; 8 nucleotides agree with TRBD1. The CDR3 has 16 residues. Germline CDR1 is SGHDT and CDR2 is YYEEEE. V trimming: 6 bases; J trimming: 0 bases; junction bases outside the gene matches: 9. The CDR3 protein is CASTLETGASTDTQYF. CDR3 in DNA: TGTGCCAGCACCTTAGAGACAGGGGCCAGCACAGATACGCAGTATTTT.

The chain carries TRBV28 and TRBJ2-1, with D possibly being TRBD2 (5 bases). Per the germline V gene, CDR1 is MDHEN and CDR2 is SYDVKM. The ends were cut back, 5 bases at V and 3 bases at J, with 11 bases in the middle. This CDR3 is built from 14 residues. The CDR3 nucleotides are TGTGCCAGCAGTGCATCGAGCGGCTACAATGAGCAGTTCTTC. Translating it yields CASSASSGYNEQFF.

This clone was observed a few times. The chain recombines TRBV18 with TRBJ1-4, with unresolved D. This CDR3 spans 16 amino acids. The V gene's germline CDR1 is KGHSH and CDR2 LQKENI. V gave up 2 bases and J gave up 3 bases, with 13 bases separating them. The DNA for the CDR3 is TGTGCCAGCTCACCAACTAGGGAGTTATCTAATGAAAAACTGTTTTTT. Amino acids: CASSPTRELSNEKLFF.

This chain links TRBV28 with TRBJ1-5; tentatively, D is TRBD1 (5 bases). Germline V gene data show CDR1 as MDHEN and CDR2 as SYDVKM. CDR3 length: 14 amino acids. V lost 7 bases, J lost 6 bases, and 16 bases lay in between. CDR3 DNA: TGTGCCAGCACCCCAGGGTGGGGAGGTCAGCCCCAGCATTTT. Translating gives CASTPGWGGQPQHF.

This chain connects TRBV15 to TRBJ2-1, with TRBD2 as a possible D gene (5 bases). In germline, CDR1 is LNHNV, CDR2 YYDKDF (reference sequence). V lost 0 bases and J 3 bases, leaving 12 bases between the germline ends. This CDR3 spans 16 amino acids. CDR3 in amino acids: CATSRDSGRFYNEQFF. The CDR3 DNA reads as TGTGCCACCAGCAGAGATAGTGGGAGATTCTACAATGAGCAGTTCTTC.

The rearrangement uses TRBV4-1 and TRBJ2-2; D gene unclear. Germline V lookup: CDR1 MGHRA, CDR2 YSYEKL. V lost 1 base and J lost 0, with 3 bases in between. The CDR3 runs 14 residues. CDR3 coding DNA: TGCGCCAGCAGCCAAGTAGCGAACACCGGGGAGCTGTTTTTT. It yields the protein CASSQVANTGELFF.

The chain joins TRBV10-3 to TRBJ2-5; 11 nucleotides line up with TRBD2. The CDR3 consists of 17 residues. Germline CDR1 is ENHRY and CDR2 is SYGVKD. V was clipped by 3 bases and J by 5 bases; unmatched bases: 11. As DNA, the CDR3 is TGTGCCATCAGTGAAAACCTCGTAGGACTAGCGGGTGAGACCCAGTACTTC. Its protein is CAISENLVGLAGETQYF.

Only a few counts were recorded for this clone. This rearrangement joins TRBV5-5 to TRBJ2-7; a possible D gene is TRBD1 (6 bases). Germline V lookup: CDR1 SGHKS, CDR2 YYEKEE (reference sequence). The CDR3 runs 15 residues. V was pared by 4 bases and J by 5 bases, with 19 bases between. The CDR3 coding sequence is TGTGCCAGCAGCACCACAGGGATTGGCTACGACGAGCAGTACTTC. Translating gives CASSTTGIGYDEQYF. Looking up the rest from reference TRBV5-5 and TRBJ2-7 gives the full variable domain: DAGVTQSPTHLIKTRGQQVTLRCSPISGHKSVSWYQQVLGQGPQFIFQYYEKEERGRGNFPDRFSARQFPNYSSELNVNALLLGDSALYLCASSTTGIGYDEQYFGPGTRLTVT.

This clone was picked up a small number of times. The CDR3 DNA sequence: TGTGCCAGTAGTATTGGTGTCAGCCGGACTAGCGGATCCTACGAGCAGTACTTC. Translated, it gives CASSIGVSRTSGSYEQYF. V usage is TRBV19 and J usage is TRBJ2-7, with 10 bases matching TRBD2. CDR3 length: 18 amino acids. In germline, CDR1 is LNHDA, CDR2 SQIVND (reference sequence). J was trimmed by 1 base and V by 3 bases; bases with no gene match: 12.

The chain joins TRBV29-1 to TRBJ2-3, with D possibly TRBD1 on 6 matching bases. The V gene lost 5 bases and the J gene lost 3 bases, with 12 bases spanning the gap. This CDR3 comprises 13 residues. Germline loops: CDR1 SQVTM, CDR2 ANQGSEA. For the CDR3, the DNA is TGCAGCGTTCCCCAGGGGACGACAGATACGCAGTATTTT. Its protein product is CSVPQGTTDTQYF.